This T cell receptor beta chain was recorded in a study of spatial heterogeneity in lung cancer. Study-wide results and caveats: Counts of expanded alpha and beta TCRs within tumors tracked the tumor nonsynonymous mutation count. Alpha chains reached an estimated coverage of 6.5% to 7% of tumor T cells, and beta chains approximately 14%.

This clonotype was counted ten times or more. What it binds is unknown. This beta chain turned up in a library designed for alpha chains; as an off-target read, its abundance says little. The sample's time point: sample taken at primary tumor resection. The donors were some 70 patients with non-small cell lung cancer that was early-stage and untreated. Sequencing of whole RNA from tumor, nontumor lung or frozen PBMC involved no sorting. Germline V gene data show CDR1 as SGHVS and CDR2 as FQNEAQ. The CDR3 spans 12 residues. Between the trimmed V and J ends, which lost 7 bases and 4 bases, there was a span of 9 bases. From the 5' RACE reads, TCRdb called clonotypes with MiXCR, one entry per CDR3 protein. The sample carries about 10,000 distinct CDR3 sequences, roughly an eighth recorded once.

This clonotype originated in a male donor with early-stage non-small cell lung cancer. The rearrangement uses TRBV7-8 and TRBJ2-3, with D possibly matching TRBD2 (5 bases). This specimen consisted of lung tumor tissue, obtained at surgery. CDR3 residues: CASTRRADTQYF. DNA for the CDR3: TGTGCCAGCACCCGGCGGGCAGATACGCAGTATTTT.